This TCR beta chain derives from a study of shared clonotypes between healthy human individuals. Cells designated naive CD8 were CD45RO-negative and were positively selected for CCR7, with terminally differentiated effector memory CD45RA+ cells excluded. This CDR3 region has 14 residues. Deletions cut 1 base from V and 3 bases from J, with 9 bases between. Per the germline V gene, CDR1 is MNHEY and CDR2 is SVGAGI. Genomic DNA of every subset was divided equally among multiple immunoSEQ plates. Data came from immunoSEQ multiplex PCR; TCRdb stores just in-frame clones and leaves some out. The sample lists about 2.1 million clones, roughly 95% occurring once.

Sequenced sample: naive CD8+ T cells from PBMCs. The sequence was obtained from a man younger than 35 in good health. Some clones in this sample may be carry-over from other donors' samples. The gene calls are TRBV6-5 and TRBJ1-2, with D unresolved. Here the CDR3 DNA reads TGTGCCAGCAGTTACTATCAGGAGGACTATGGCTACACCTTC. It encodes CASSYYQEDYGYTF.